This T cell receptor (beta chain) came from a study of T cell changes during pregnancy in multiple sclerosis. Profiling relied on immunoSEQ multiplex PCR, and the TCRdb table lists in-frame clones only, not all of them. Of 45,000 to 55,000 clones listed, 70% to 90% are singletons. The CDR3 totals 14 residues. V shed 6 bases and J 6 bases; nucleotides not matched to a gene: 4. Looked up from germline, CDR1 is SGHTA and CDR2 is FQGNSA. The sample in question was peripheral blood, obtained in the first trimester of pregnancy. The sequence was obtained from a female donor with multiple sclerosis, enrolled in a pregnancy study. V gene TRBV7-2 combines with J gene TRBJ2-4; 11 bases agree with TRBD2. DNA for the CDR3: TGTGCCAGCAGTCCCGGACTAGCGGGAAACATTCAGTACTTC. As protein: CASSPGLAGNIQYF. The full variable domain, in which reference TRBV7-2 and TRBJ2-4 provide the parts outside the CDR3, is GAGVSQSPSNKVTEKGKDVELRCDPISGHTALYWYRQSLGQGLEFLIYFQGNSAPDKSGLPSDRFSAERTGGSVSTLTIQRTQQEDSAVYLCASSPGLAGNIQYFGAGTRLSVL.